The sample holds a few counts of the clone carrying this TCR beta chain. Its antigen is not known. This sample stems from a study of ipilimumab plus nivolumab after autologous stem cell transplantation. Findings of the study overall: TCR repertoire, Treg phenotype and gut microbiota reportedly support more study of this approach.

The assay was immunoSEQ multiplex PCR, and TCRdb's table has in-frame clones only and misses some. The sample shows around 15,000 clones, roughly four fifths of them seen only once. The material was PBMCs, obtained in a trial of ipilimumab plus nivolumab as post-transplant consolidation. This receptor was obtained from a male donor with diffuse large B-cell lymphoma.

The CDR3 DNA sequence: TGTGCCACCCAGGGAGCTAATGAAAAACTGTTTTTT. Residues: CATQGANEKLFF. The gene calls are TRBV6-5 and TRBJ1-4, with a weak D call TRBD1 (5 bases). Germline V gene lookup returns CDR1 MNHEY and CDR2 SVGAGI. CDR3 size: 12 residues. Between the trimmed V and J ends, which lost 10 bases and 3 bases, there was a span of 9 bases.